This passage covers 30 T cell receptor beta chains from one sample sequenced in a study of blood T cell repertoires in COVID-19. TCRdb keeps only in-frame clones here, not all; method: immunoSEQ multiplex PCR. Of around 250,000 clones listed, approximately 85% were seen once; the top ten hold about 1.9%. The sample was PBMCs or T cells enriched from blood (not recorded which). The receptors shown here come from a woman aged 50 to 60 who had recovered from COVID-19.

V and J are TRBV7-2 and TRBJ2-1; tentatively, D is TRBD1 (6 bases). CDR3 size: 13 residues. The germline V gene has CDR1 SGHTA and CDR2 FQGNSA. V shed 5 bases and J shed 15 bases, with 20 bases lying between them. DNA for the CDR3: TGTGCCAGCAGCCCAAACGCTAGGGGGAGCACGTTCTTC. Protein product: CASSPNARGSTFF.

This clone was seen a few times. The genes are TRBV2 and TRBJ2-7; D remains unclear. This CDR3 spans 12 amino acids. Germline assignment: CDR1 SNHLY and CDR2 FYNNEI. Trimming took 5 bases from V and 4 from J, leaving 9 bases between them. The CDR3 loop is CASSPTVYEQYF. The DNA of the CDR3 is TGTGCCAGCAGTCCTACAGTTTACGAGCAGTACTTC. The whole variable domain, remainder taken from reference TRBV2 and TRBJ2-7, is EPEVTQTPSHQVTQMGQEVILRCVPISNHLYFYWYRQILGQKVEFLVSFYNNEISEKSEIFDDQFSVERPDGSNFTLKIRSTKLEDSAMYFCASSPTVYEQYFGPGTRLTVT.

This chain connects TRBV27 to TRBJ2-7, with 7 bases fitting TRBD1. CDR3 length equals 15 residues. Germline assignment: CDR1 MNHEY and CDR2 SMNVEV (reference sequence). The ends lost 2 bases at V and 4 bases at J; junction bases unmatched: 8. The CDR3 DNA reads TGTGCCAGCAGTTTAGTGGGGAAGGGGGCGTACGAGCAGTACTTC. Amino acid sequence: CASSLVGKGAYEQYF.

The chain is built from TRBV5-1 and TRBJ2-1; 9 bases match TRBD1. Germline values: CDR1 SGHRS, CDR2 YFSETQ. V lost 1 base, J lost 5 bases, and 4 bases stayed unmatched. The CDR3 runs 15 residues. CDR3 amino acids: CASSLMTGGNNEQFF. The CDR3 DNA follows: TGCGCCAGCAGCTTGATGACAGGGGGGAACAATGAGCAGTTCTTC.

The table lists this clone with a few counts. This rearrangement joins TRBV20-1 to TRBJ2-1; 9 bases fit TRBD2. Germline values: CDR1 DFQATT, CDR2 SNEGSKA (reference sequence). The CDR3 is 14 residues long. Trimming cost V 3 bases and J 2 bases; bases outside gene matches: 2. This CDR3 reads CSASSGSTYNEQFF. The CDR3 DNA is TGCAGTGCTAGTAGCGGGAGTACCTACAATGAGCAGTTCTTC.

The chain uses TRBV28 and TRBJ1-1; tentatively, D is TRBD1 (5 bases). V was pared by 3 bases and J by 11 bases, with 13 bases between. CDR3 length: 12 amino acids. Germline values: CDR1 MDHEN, CDR2 SYDVKM. As DNA, the CDR3 is TGTGCCAGCAGTTTTGGAGTGACAGTGGCTTTCTTT. Translated: CASSFGVTVAFF.

This clone showed up just once. This chain connects TRBV11-2 to TRBJ2-3, with 8 bases identical to TRBD2. Germline CDR1 is SGHAT and CDR2 is FQNNGV. This CDR3 contains 15 residues. V gave up 5 bases and J gave up 4 bases; unmatched junction bases: 8. The CDR3 here is CASSPDGRAADTQYF. The CDR3 DNA reads as TGTGCCAGCAGCCCAGACGGGAGGGCCGCAGATACGCAGTATTTT.

The chain uses TRBV6-5 and TRBJ1-5, with D unresolved. V was pared by 8 bases and J by 4 bases, with 9 bases between. The CDR3 runs 12 residues. The germline V gene encodes CDR1 MNHEY and CDR2 SVGAGI. The CDR3 DNA reads as TGTGCCAGCTGGAGGGCTAATCAGCCCCAGCATTTT. Translating it yields CASWRANQPQHF.

The CDR3 DNA reads TGTGCCAGCAGCTTGGACAGCCTATCCTACAATGAGCAGTTCTTC. It yields the protein CASSLDSLSYNEQFF. The chain combines TRBV7-3 with TRBJ2-1; tentative D call: TRBD1 (6 bases). Germline assignment: CDR1 SGHTA and CDR2 FQGTGA. The germline V and J ends were trimmed by 3 bases and 1 base, with 10 bases remaining between them. The CDR3 covers 15 residues.

The rearrangement links TRBV5-1 to TRBJ2-1; 10 bases map to TRBD2. Germline V gives CDR1 SGHRS, CDR2 YFSETQ. The length of the CDR3 is 13 residues. Trimming cost V 4 bases and J 15 bases; bases outside gene matches: 10. This CDR3 is CASSPRTSGGGFF. The DNA for the CDR3 is TGCGCCAGCAGCCCTCGGACTAGCGGAGGGGGGTTCTTC.

The chain has TRBV3-1 (or the pseudogene TRBV3-2) and TRBJ2-1; tentatively, D is TRBD1 (5 bases). Germline CDR1 and CDR2: LGHDT and YNNKEL (reference sequence). The CDR3 has 14 amino acids. The V and J ends lost 1 base and 6 bases respectively, with 10 bases between them. The CDR3 here is CASSQGRGSNEQFF. The DNA for the CDR3 is TGTGCCAGCAGCCAAGGAAGGGGCAGCAATGAGCAGTTCTTC.

DNA for the CDR3: TGTGCCATCAGCAAACAGGGTTGGGAGACCCAGTACTTC. Residues: CAISKQGWETQYF. The genes are TRBV10-3 and TRBJ2-5, with D tentatively TRBD1 (6 bases). The CDR3 length is 13 residues. Germline V gives CDR1 ENHRY, CDR2 SYGVKD. V was clipped by 6 bases and J by 5 bases, with 13 bases between them.

This chain connects TRBV3-1 (or the pseudogene TRBV3-2) to TRBJ1-3, with a tentative D call TRBD1 (6 bases). The CDR3 is 13 amino acids. The V end was cut by 4 bases, the J end by 8 bases, with 12 bases between. CDR1 and CDR2 (germline): LGHDT, YNNKEL (reference sequence). The CDR3 coding sequence is TGTGCCAGCAGCCGCATCAGGGGAGACACCATATATTTT. Its translation is CASSRIRGDTIYF.

The V call is TRBV5-4, the J call TRBJ2-3; a possible D gene is TRBD2 (6 bases). Germline V gene sequence: CDR1 SGHNT, CDR2 YYREEE (reference sequence). This CDR3 is built from 16 residues. V was clipped by 3 bases and J by 0 bases, with 14 bases between them. The CDR3 DNA reads TGTGCCAGCAGCTCCAAAGCGGGTACTAGCACAGATACGCAGTATTTT. It translates to CASSSKAGTSTDTQYF.

This CDR3 reads CASSQPGQGVHTIYF. In DNA form, the CDR3 reads TGTGCCAGTAGTCAACCGGGACAGGGTGTCCACACCATATATTTT. The chain employs TRBV19 and TRBJ1-3; 9 bases line up with TRBD1. Germline CDR1 and CDR2: LNHDA and SQIVND (reference sequence). There are 15 residues in the CDR3. J lost 8 bases, V lost 5 bases, and 10 bases had no gene match.

The chain employs TRBV27 and TRBJ1-5, with D perhaps TRBD1 (6 bases). Per germline, CDR1 MNHEY and CDR2 SMNVEV (reference sequence). V gave up 2 bases and J gave up 4 bases, with 9 bases separating them. This CDR3 region has 14 residues. This CDR3 is CASSLGGVNQPQHF. CDR3 sequence (DNA): TGTGCCAGCAGTTTAGGGGGCGTGAATCAGCCCCAGCATTTT.

V gene TRBV6-5 combines with J gene TRBJ1-1; D is unresolved. CDR1 is MNHEY, CDR2 SVGAGI, per germline. Trimming stripped 2 bases from V and 4 bases from J, with 14 bases between. The CDR3 spans 15 residues. The CDR3 DNA reads as TGTGCCAGCAGTTACGCGGTGTCGGGTCGCACTGAAGCTTTCTTT. Amino acid sequence: CASSYAVSGRTEAFF.

The V gene is TRBV2, the J gene TRBJ1-1, with D maybe TRBD1 (5 bases). The germline CDR1 and CDR2 sequences are SNHLY and FYNNEI. This CDR3 has 13 amino acids. V gave up 6 bases and J gave up 0 bases, with 8 bases separating them. DNA for the CDR3: TGTGCCAGCAGGATACAGGTGAACACTGAAGCTTTCTTT. This encodes CASRIQVNTEAFF.

The DNA of the CDR3 is TGTGCCAGCAATCACCCTCTTCACGGCGAGCAGTACTTC. It encodes CASNHPLHGEQYF. The J gene is TRBJ2-7, the V gene TRBV27; D uncertain. V lost 7 bases to trimming and J lost 6 bases, with 16 bases between them. The CDR3 has 13 residues. The germline V gene has CDR1 MNHEY and CDR2 SMNVEV (reference sequence).

This clone was recorded a few times. This chain joins TRBV10-3 and TRBJ1-6, with TRBD1 matching over 7 bases. V lost 6 bases, J lost 7 bases, and 3 bases stayed unmatched. Per the germline V gene, CDR1 is ENHRY and CDR2 is SYGVKD. There are 13 residues in the CDR3. CDR3 sequence: CAISRDSNSPLHF. DNA of the CDR3: TGTGCCATCAGCCGGGACAGCAATTCACCCCTCCACTTT.

The chain carries TRBV19 and TRBJ2-1; 7 bases match TRBD2. Germline V gene lookup returns CDR1 LNHDA and CDR2 SQIVND (reference sequence). J was trimmed by 9 bases and V by 4 bases; bases with no gene match: 12. CDR3 length equals 15 residues. CDR3 loop: CASSNTGTTTSEQFF. In nucleotides, the CDR3 is TGTGCCAGTAGTAACACCGGGACTACTACAAGTGAGCAGTTCTTC.

The chain carries TRBV4-2 and TRBJ1-4; D is unresolved. The CDR3 is 16 amino acids. V was pared by 0 bases and J by 5 bases, with 13 bases between. Per the germline V gene, CDR1 is LGHNA and CDR2 is YNFKEQ. The CDR3 DNA reads as TGTGCCAGCAGCCAAGAGGGTTTGCGGTTGAATGAAAAACTGTTTTTT. It is translated as CASSQEGLRLNEKLFF.

The rearrangement links TRBV5-1 to TRBJ1-2; 8 nucleotides match TRBD1. The CDR3 totals 15 residues. J lost 2 bases, V lost 2 bases, and 5 bases had no gene match. Germline V gene sequence: CDR1 SGHRS, CDR2 YFSETQ. In nucleotides, the CDR3 is TGCGCCAGCAGCTTAATCGGGACAGGAAACTATGGCTACACCTTC. Translation gives CASSLIGTGNYGYTF.

In DNA form, the CDR3 reads TGTGCCAGCAGTGCCTCCCCCCCGGGCATTAGGAGGTACGAGCAGTACTTC. It encodes CASSASPPGIRRYEQYF. This sequence joins TRBV27 and TRBJ2-7, with D possibly matching TRBD2 (5 bases). V lost 5 bases, J lost 4 bases, and 24 bases lay in between. Germline V gives CDR1 MNHEY, CDR2 SMNVEV (reference sequence). This CDR3 is 17 amino acids long.

This sequence joins TRBV28 and TRBJ1-4, with 9 bases identical to TRBD1. CDR1 and CDR2 from the germline V gene are MDHEN and SYDVKM. The CDR3 covers 15 residues. Germline trimming cut 2 bases from V and 8 bases from J; bases unmatched to any gene: 6. As DNA, the CDR3 is TGTGCCAGCAGTTTAGCCGGACAGGGGAACGAAAAACTGTTTTTT. Residues: CASSLAGQGNEKLFF.

Of note for this clone: Other DNA sequences from this sample encode an identical CDR3 as well. The chain employs TRBV28 and TRBJ1-5; TRBD1 matches 11 bases. The CDR3 extends over 15 amino acids. The germline CDR1 and CDR2 sequences are MDHEN and SYDVKM. With 2 bases clipped from V and 8 bases from J, the junction kept 5 bases outside the gene matches. CDR3 sequence reads: CASSLGTGGVEPQHF. CDR3 bases: TGTGCCAGCAGTTTAGGGACAGGGGGTGTGGAGCCCCAGCATTTT.

The rearrangement joins TRBV7-8 to TRBJ1-2; no clear D gene. V lost 2 bases and J lost 0, with 10 bases in between. The germline gives CDR1 SGHVS, CDR2 FQNEAQ. The CDR3 is made up of 15 amino acids. CDR3 coding DNA: TGTGCCAGCAGCTTACTCCCAGAGGCTAACTATGGCTACACCTTC. Its translation is CASSLLPEANYGYTF.

J is TRBJ2-7 and V is TRBV28; TRBD1 matches at 10 bases. Looked up from germline, CDR1 is MDHEN and CDR2 is SYDVKM. This CDR3 has 14 residues. The V gene end was trimmed by 7 bases and the J gene end by 3 bases; junction bases not matched to a gene: 6. DNA for the CDR3: TGTGCCAGCACCCGGGGACAGGGGTTCTACGAGCAGTACTTC. Its protein product is CASTRGQGFYEQYF.

V and J are TRBV7-3 and TRBJ2-1; TRBD2 matches at 10 bases. The CDR3 sequence is 14 residues long. With 1 base clipped from V and 10 bases from J, the junction kept 4 bases outside the gene matches. Germline values: CDR1 SGHTA, CDR2 FQGTGA. CDR3 sequence (DNA): TGTGCCAGCAGCTTAATAGCGGGAGGCGGAGAGCAGTTCTTC. This codes for CASSLIAGGGEQFF.

The chain has TRBV5-1 and TRBJ2-5; 7 bases map to TRBD1. Losses at the gene ends were 0 bases for V and 5 bases for J; bases not matched to a gene: 7. This CDR3 comprises 15 residues. Germline loops: CDR1 SGHRS, CDR2 YFSETQ. The CDR3 loop is CASSLGGTGEETQYF. The DNA for the CDR3 is TGCGCCAGCAGCTTGGGTGGCACAGGGGAGGAGACCCAGTACTTC.